One and the same sample provided the 5 T cell receptor beta chains below, sequenced in a study of blood T cells in healthy people across ages. Sample-barcoded 5' priming and a J-beta primer mix drove a second PCR of 7 to 11 cycles. TCRdb re-derived calls from the 5' RACE reads in MiXCR, one entry per CDR3 protein. The table has about 1.5 million distinct CDR3 sequences, roughly 43% seen once. The specimen was blood. All receptors come from a woman under 30 in good health.

This sequence joins TRBV7-9 and TRBJ2-1; D unresolved. This CDR3 has 14 amino acids. Trimming took off 7 bases at V and 0 bases at J, with 10 bases between the two ends. Germline V gene data show CDR1 as SEHNR and CDR2 as FQNEAQ (reference sequence). The CDR3 spells CASIQDASYNEQFF. CDR3 bases: TGTGCCAGCATTCAGGATGCCTCCTACAATGAGCAGTTCTTC.

The chain couples TRBV10-1 to TRBJ2-5, with a possible D match to TRBD2 (6 bases). This CDR3 comprises 14 residues. The germline V gene has CDR1 WNHNN and CDR2 SYGVQD (reference sequence). The V gene lost 3 bases and the J gene lost 2 bases, with 10 bases spanning the gap. The CDR3 DNA sequence: TGCGCCAGCAGTGACGGAGGGCCTCAAGAGACCCAGTACTTC. Translation: CASSDGGPQETQYF.

The chain couples TRBV28 to TRBJ2-4; D is undetermined. The tail of the sequence fits TRBJ2-7 better, so the J call may be wrong. This CDR3 has 16 amino acids. Per the germline V gene, CDR1 is MDHEN and CDR2 is SYDVKM. DNA for the CDR3: TGTGCCAGCAGTATTTCGACGGACCGATATTACTACGAGCAGTACTTC. Protein sequence: CASSISTDRYYYEQYF.

This clonotype was counted at least ten times. The rearrangement uses TRBV6-5 and TRBJ2-3; a possible D gene is TRBD2 (5 bases). The CDR3 consists of 11 residues. Trimming pared 8 bases from V and 10 bases from J, leaving 13 bases between. Germline V CDR1 and CDR2: MNHEY, SVGAGI. This CDR3 is CASARGMAQYF. As DNA, the CDR3 is TGTGCCAGCGCGAGAGGGATGGCGCAGTATTTT.

The genes are TRBV4-2 and TRBJ2-2; no definite D call. The CDR3 covers 16 residues. With 1 base removed from V and 3 bases from J, the gap between germline ends came to 12 bases. Germline V lookup: CDR1 LGHNA, CDR2 YNFKEQ. For the CDR3, the DNA is TGTGCCAGCAGCCAAGGGTACGTCCTGGACACCGGGGAGCTGTTTTTT. Amino acid sequence: CASSQGYVLDTGELFF.